The 4 T cell receptor beta chains listed next were all sequenced from one sample in a study of vaccination effects on CD4 cells after COVID-19 (dated by TCRdb to the early 2020s). The method behind the library was the immunoSEQ multiplex PCR assay. Not all clones reach the TCRdb copy of this immuneACCESS table, which keeps in-frame sequences only. Checked studies attribute under half of the gap to unresolved V genes and leave the rest unexplained. The sample table holds about 61,000 clones, of which approximately 73% were seen once. The ten largest clones capture around 1.2% of the sample. In the ViraFEST assay, PBMC were stimulated with viral peptide pools, and TCR sequencing was then used to find antigen-specific CD4+ T cell clonotypes based on their expansion. After around 10 days of culture, CD4+ T cells were isolated with the EasySep CD4+ T cell isolation kit. Participants received two doses of either the BNT162b2 or the mRNA-1273 mRNA SARS-CoV-2 vaccine.

Their specific antigens are unknown. The sequencing here drew on CD4+ T cells from PBMCs cultured with HCoV-229E spike peptides, taken after COVID-19 vaccination. Sample cell subset or site, as interpreted from the label and publication: HCoV-229E spike overlapping peptide pool stimulation. The receptors shown here come from a human donor who received a COVID-19 vaccine.

The chain is built from TRBV2 and TRBJ1-5, with a weak D call TRBD1 (5 bases). V lost 3 bases to trimming and J lost 0 bases, with 9 bases between them. Germline V gene lookup returns CDR1 SNHLY and CDR2 FYNNEI. This CDR3 contains 15 residues. CDR3 DNA sequence: TGTGCCAGCAGTGAGTGGGGCTTTAGCAATCAGCCCCAGCATTTT. Translation: CASSEWGFSNQPQHF.

V usage is TRBV2 and J usage is TRBJ1-1, with D perhaps matching TRBD1 (6 bases). The germline V gene has CDR1 SNHLY and CDR2 FYNNEI. The V end was cut by 7 bases, the J end by 3 bases, with 15 bases between. CDR3 length: 14 residues. The CDR3 is CASTPGRGDTEAFF. The CDR3, as DNA: TGTGCCAGCACCCCCGGCAGGGGAGACACTGAAGCTTTCTTT.

This clone was picked up a small number of times. The CDR3 region has the DNA TGTGCCAGCAGCCAAGGGAGGGGTCAGCCCCAGCATTTT. As protein: CASSQGRGQPQHF. This chain links TRBV3-1 (or the pseudogene TRBV3-2) with TRBJ1-5; D is perhaps TRBD1 (5 bases). The V gene's germline CDR1 is LGHDT and CDR2 YNNKEL (reference sequence). V was cut by 1 base and J by 6 bases, with 7 bases left in between. CDR3 length equals 13 residues.

This rearrangement joins TRBV29-1 to TRBJ1-2; no definite D call. CDR3 length: 11 residues. Germline V lookup: CDR1 SQVTM, CDR2 ANQGSEA. V lost 6 bases to trimming and J lost 6 bases, with 11 bases between them. The CDR3 DNA reads TGCAGCGTCGACCCCACTGATGGCTACACCTTC. Its protein is CSVDPTDGYTF. Using reference TRBV29-1 and TRBJ1-2 for the parts outside the CDR3, the full variable domain is SAVISQKPSRDICQRGTSLTIQCQVDSQVTMMFWYRQQPGQSLTLIATANQGSEATYESGFVIDKFPISRPNLTFSTLTVSNMSPEDSSIYLCSVDPTDGYTFGSGTRLTVV.